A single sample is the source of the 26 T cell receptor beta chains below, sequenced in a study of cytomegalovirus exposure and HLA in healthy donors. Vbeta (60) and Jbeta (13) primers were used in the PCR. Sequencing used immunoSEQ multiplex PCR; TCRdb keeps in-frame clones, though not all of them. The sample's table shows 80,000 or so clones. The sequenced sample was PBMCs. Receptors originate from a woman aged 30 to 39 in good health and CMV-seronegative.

CDR3 residues: CASSIQGLSNQPQHF. The CDR3 nucleotides are TGTGCCAGTAGTATTCAGGGGCTTAGCAATCAGCCCCAGCATTTT. V and J are TRBV19 and TRBJ1-5; D might be TRBD1 (6 bases). The CDR3 runs 15 residues. The germline gives CDR1 LNHDA, CDR2 SQIVND (reference sequence). The V and J ends lost 3 bases and 0 bases respectively, with 9 bases between them.

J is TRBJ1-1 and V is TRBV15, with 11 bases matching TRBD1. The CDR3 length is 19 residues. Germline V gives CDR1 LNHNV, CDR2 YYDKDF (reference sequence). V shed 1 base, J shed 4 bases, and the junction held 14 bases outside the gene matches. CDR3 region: CATSRALGTGGKIGTEAFF. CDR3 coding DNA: TGTGCCACCAGCAGAGCACTCGGGACAGGGGGAAAGATAGGCACTGAAGCTTTCTTT.

CDR3 sequence reads: CAGQQENYGYTF. As DNA, the CDR3 is TGTGCCGGTCAACAGGAAAACTATGGCTACACCTTC. The rearrangement uses TRBV30 and TRBJ1-2; a possible D gene is TRBD1 (5 bases). Per the germline V gene, CDR1 is GTSNPN and CDR2 is SVGIG (reference sequence). The CDR3 has 12 amino acids. V dropped 8 bases and J dropped 2 bases, with 12 bases sitting between them.

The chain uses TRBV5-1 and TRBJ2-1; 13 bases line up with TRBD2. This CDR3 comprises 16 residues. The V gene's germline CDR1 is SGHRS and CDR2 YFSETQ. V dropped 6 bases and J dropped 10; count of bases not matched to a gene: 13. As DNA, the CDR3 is TGCGCCAGCAACGCGGAGGGACTAGCGGGATTGGGGGAGCAGTTCTTC. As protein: CASNAEGLAGLGEQFF.

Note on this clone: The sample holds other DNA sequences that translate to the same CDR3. The CDR3 bases are TGCGCCAGCAGCTTGCGTTTAGCGGGAGTTACAGGGGAGCTGTTTTTT. Its protein product is CASSLRLAGVTGELFF. The V and J genes are TRBV5-1 and TRBJ2-2; 9 bases line up with TRBD2. The CDR3 is made up of 16 amino acids. The V and J ends lost 1 base and 8 bases, in that order; junction bases with no gene match: 9. In germline, CDR1 is SGHRS, CDR2 YFSETQ.

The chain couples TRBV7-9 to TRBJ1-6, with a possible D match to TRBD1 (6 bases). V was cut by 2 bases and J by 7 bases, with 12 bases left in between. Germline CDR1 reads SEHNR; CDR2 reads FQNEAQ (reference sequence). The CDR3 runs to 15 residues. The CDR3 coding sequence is TGTGCCAGCAGCTTAATAGCAGGGACAAATTCACCCCTCCACTTT. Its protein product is CASSLIAGTNSPLHF.

The CDR3 DNA is TGTGCCAGTAGTTTCACTAGCGGGGGAACAGATACGCAGTATTTT. This codes for CASSFTSGGTDTQYF. This chain connects TRBV19 to TRBJ2-3; TRBD2 agrees at 11 bases. The CDR3 loop spans 15 amino acids. The V segment lost 5 bases and the J segment 3 bases; nucleotides outside the gene matches: 4. Germline values: CDR1 LNHDA, CDR2 SQIVND (reference sequence).

CDR3 protein: CAWSTGLSEQYF. Written as DNA, the CDR3 is TGTGCCTGGTCTACAGGGCTAAGCGAGCAGTACTTC. V gene TRBV30 combines with J gene TRBJ2-7; TRBD1 might be the D (6 bases). V gave up 5 bases and J gave up 6 bases, with 14 bases separating them. This CDR3 has 12 amino acids. Germline CDR1 is GTSNPN and CDR2 is SVGIG (reference sequence).

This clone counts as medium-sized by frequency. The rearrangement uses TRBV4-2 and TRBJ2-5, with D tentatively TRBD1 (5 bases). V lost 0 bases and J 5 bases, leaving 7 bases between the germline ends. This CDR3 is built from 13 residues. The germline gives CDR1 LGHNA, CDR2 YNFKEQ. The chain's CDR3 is CASSQDRVETQYF. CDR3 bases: TGTGCCAGCAGCCAAGACAGGGTGGAGACCCAGTACTTC.

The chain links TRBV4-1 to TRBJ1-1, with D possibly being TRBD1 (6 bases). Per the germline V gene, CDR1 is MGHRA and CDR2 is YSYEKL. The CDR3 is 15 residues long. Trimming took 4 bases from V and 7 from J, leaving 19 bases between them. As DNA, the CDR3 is TGCGCCAGCAGCCTATCAGGGGAAGTAAGATTTGAAGCTTTCTTT. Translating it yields CASSLSGEVRFEAFF.

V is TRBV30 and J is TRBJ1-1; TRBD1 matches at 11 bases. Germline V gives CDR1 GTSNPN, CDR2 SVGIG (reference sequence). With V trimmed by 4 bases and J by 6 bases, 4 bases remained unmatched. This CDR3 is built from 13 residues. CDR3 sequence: CAWKGQGVAEAFF. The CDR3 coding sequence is TGTGCCTGGAAGGGACAGGGGGTTGCTGAAGCTTTCTTT.

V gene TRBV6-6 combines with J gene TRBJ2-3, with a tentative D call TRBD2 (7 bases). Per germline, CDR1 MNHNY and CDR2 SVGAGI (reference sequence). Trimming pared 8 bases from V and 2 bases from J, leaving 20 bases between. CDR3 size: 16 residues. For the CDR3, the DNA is TGTGCCAGCCGTCGGGGGGCAGCAAGGGACACAGATACGCAGTATTTT. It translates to CASRRGAARDTDTQYF.

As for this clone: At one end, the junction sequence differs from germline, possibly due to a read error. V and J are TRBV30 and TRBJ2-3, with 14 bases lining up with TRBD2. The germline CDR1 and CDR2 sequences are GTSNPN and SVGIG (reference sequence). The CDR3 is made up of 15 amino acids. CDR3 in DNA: TGTGCCGGGAGGGGACTAGCGGGGGCAAGGGATACGCAGTATTTT. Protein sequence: CAGRGLAGARDTQYF.

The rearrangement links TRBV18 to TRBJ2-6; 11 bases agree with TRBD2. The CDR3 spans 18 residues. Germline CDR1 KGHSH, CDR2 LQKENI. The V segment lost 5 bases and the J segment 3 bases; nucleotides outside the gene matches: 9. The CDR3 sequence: CASSSYSGGAFGANVLTF. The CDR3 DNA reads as TGTGCCAGCTCATCGTATAGCGGGGGGGCCTTTGGGGCCAACGTCCTGACTTTC. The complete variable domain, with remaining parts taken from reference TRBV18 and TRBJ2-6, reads NAGVMQNPRHLVRRRGQEARLRCSPMKGHSHVYWYRQLPEEGLKFMVYLQKENIIDESGMPKERFSAEFPKEGPSILRIQQVVRGDSAAYFCASSSYSGGAFGANVLTFGAGSRLTVL.

CDR3 region: CASSETEGISNQPQHF. In DNA form, the CDR3 reads TGTGCCAGCAGTGAAACGGAGGGGATTAGCAATCAGCCCCAGCATTTT. This sequence joins TRBV2 and TRBJ1-5, with D tentatively TRBD1 (5 bases). The germline V gene has CDR1 SNHLY and CDR2 FYNNEI. This CDR3 contains 16 residues. V lost 2 bases, J lost 0 bases, and 11 bases lay in between.

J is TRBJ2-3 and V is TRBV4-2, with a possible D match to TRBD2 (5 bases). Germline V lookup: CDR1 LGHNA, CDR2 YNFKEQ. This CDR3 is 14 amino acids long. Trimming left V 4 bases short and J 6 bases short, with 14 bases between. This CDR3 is CASSLPLAYDTQYF. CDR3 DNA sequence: TGTGCCAGCAGCCTTCCCCTAGCATACGATACGCAGTATTTT.

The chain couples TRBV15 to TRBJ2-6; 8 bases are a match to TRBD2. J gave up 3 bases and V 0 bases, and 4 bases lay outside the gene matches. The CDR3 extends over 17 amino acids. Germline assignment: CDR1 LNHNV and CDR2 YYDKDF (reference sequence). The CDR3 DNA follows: TGTGCCACCAGCAGAGATCCGGGAGGGTTTGGGGCCAACGTCCTGACTTTC. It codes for CATSRDPGGFGANVLTF. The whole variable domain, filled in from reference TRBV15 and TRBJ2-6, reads DAMVIQNPRYQVTQFGKPVTLSCSQTLNHNVMYWYQQKSSQAPKLLFHYYDKDFNNEADTPDNFQSRRPNTSFCFLDIRSPGLGDTAMYLCATSRDPGGFGANVLTFGAGSRLTVL.

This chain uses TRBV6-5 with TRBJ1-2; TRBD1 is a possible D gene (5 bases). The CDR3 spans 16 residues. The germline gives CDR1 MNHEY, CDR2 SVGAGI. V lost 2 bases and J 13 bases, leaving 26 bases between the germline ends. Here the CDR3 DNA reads TGTGCCAGCAGTTACCTTACATTGGGGCAGGGCCCGTATGGCACCTTC. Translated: CASSYLTLGQGPYGTF.

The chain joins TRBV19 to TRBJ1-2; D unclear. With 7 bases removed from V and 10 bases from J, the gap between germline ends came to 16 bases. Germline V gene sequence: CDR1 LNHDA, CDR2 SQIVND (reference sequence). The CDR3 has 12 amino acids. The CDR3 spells CASTREGGDYTF. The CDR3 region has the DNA TGTGCCAGTACGAGGGAAGGCGGTGACTACACCTTC.

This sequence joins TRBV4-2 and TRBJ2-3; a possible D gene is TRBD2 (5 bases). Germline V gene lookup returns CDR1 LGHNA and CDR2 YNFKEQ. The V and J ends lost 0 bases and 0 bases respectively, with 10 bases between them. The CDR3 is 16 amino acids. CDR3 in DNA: TGTGCCAGCAGCCAAGAGGGAGTGACTAGCACAGATACGCAGTATTTT. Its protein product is CASSQEGVTSTDTQYF.

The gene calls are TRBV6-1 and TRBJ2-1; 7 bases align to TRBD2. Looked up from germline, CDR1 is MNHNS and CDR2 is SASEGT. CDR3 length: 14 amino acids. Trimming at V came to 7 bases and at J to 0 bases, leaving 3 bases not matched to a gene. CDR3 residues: CASTTSASYNEQFF. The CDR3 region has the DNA TGTGCCAGCACTACTAGCGCCTCCTACAATGAGCAGTTCTTC.

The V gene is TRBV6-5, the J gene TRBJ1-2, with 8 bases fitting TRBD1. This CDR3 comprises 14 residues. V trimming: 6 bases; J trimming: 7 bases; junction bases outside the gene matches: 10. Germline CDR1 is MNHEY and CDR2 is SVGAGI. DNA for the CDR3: TGTGCCAGCAGCCCCATGGACAGGGATGTTGGCTACACCTTC. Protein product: CASSPMDRDVGYTF.

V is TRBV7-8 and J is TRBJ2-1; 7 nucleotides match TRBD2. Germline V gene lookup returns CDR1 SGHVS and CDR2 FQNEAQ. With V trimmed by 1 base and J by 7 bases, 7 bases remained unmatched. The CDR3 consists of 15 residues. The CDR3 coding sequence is TGTGCCAGCAGCTTAGGGTCCCCGGGACTAAATGAGCAGTTCTTC. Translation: CASSLGSPGLNEQFF.

CDR3 DNA sequence: TGCGCCAGCAGCCAGACAAGAGGTAGCGGGAGGCCCTCTAGAGAATACAATGAGCAGTTCTTC. This sequence encodes CASSQTRGSGRPSREYNEQFF. This chain uses TRBV4-1 with TRBJ2-1; 10 positions match TRBD2. Germline V gene lookup returns CDR1 MGHRA and CDR2 YSYEKL. CDR3 length: 21 amino acids. V lost 3 bases to trimming and J lost 4 bases; unmatched junction nucleotides: 21.

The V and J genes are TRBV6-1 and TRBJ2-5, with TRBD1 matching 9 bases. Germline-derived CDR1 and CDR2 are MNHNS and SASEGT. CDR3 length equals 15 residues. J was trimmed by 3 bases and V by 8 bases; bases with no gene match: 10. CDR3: CASVVGTGKKETQYF. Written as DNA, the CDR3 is TGTGCCAGCGTTGTAGGGACAGGGAAAAAAGAGACCCAGTACTTC.

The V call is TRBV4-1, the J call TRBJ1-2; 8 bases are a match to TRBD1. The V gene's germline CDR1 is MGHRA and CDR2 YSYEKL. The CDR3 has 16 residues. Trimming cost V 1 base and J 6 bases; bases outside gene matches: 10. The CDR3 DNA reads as TGCGCCAGCAGCCAAGGGTTCACAGGGGGACTCGATGGCTACACCTTC. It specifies CASSQGFTGGLDGYTF.